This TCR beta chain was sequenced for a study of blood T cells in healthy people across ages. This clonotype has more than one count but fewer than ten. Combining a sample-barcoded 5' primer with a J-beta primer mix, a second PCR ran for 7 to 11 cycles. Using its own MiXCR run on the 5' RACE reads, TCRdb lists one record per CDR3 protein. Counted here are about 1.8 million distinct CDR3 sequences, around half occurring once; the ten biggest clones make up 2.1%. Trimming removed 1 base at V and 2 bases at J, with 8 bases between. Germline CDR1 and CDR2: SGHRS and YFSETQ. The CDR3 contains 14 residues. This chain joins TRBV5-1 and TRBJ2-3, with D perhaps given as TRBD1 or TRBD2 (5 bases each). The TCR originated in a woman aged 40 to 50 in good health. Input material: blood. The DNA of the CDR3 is TGCGCCAGCAGCTTGTACGGGACCACAGATACGCAGTATTTT. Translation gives CASSLYGTTDTQYF.